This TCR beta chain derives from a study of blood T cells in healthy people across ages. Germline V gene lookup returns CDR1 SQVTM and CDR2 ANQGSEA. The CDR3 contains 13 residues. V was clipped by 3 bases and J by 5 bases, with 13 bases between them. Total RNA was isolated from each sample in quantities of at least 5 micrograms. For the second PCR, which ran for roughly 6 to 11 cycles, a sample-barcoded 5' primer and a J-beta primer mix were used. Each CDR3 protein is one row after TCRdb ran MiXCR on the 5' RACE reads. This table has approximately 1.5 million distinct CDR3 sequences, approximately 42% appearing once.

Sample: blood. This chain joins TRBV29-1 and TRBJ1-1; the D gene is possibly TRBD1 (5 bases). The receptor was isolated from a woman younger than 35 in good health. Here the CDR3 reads CSVEDGGRTEAFF. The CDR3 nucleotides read TGCAGCGTTGAGGATGGGGGGAGGACTGAAGCTTTCTTT.